A single sample is the source of the 13 T cell receptor beta chains below, sequenced in a study of CD8+ T cells in alopecia areata. Following RNA extraction, reverse transcription yielded cDNA that acted as the sequencing template. Some clones are missing from TCRdb's copy, which holds only in-frame ones; the method was immunoSEQ multiplex PCR. The sample includes roughly 200,000 clones, roughly three fifths of them seen just once. The specimen was CD8+ T cells sorted from blood. The receptor source for this set is a human donor in good health.

By sample share, this clone is medium-sized. The rearrangement uses TRBV13 and TRBJ2-7; 15 bases match TRBD2. CDR1 and CDR2 from the germline V gene are PRHDT and FYEKMQ (reference sequence). The V gene end was trimmed by 2 bases and the J gene end by 0 bases; junction bases not matched to a gene: 5. CDR3 length: 18 residues. CDR3 amino acids: CASSLRGTSGGPSYEQYF. CDR3 DNA sequence: TGTGCCAGCAGCTTACGTGGGACTAGCGGGGGGCCCTCCTACGAGCAGTACTTC. Combining the CDR3 with reference TRBV13 and TRBJ2-7 gives the whole variable domain AAGVIQSPRHLIKEKRETATLKCYPIPRHDTVYWYQQGPGQDPQFLISFYEKMQSDKGSIPDRFSAQQFSDYHSELNMSSLELGDSALYFCASSLRGTSGGPSYEQYFGPGTRLTVT.

V is TRBV27 and J is TRBJ2-3; D unclear. CDR3 size: 12 residues. Germline assignment: CDR1 MNHEY and CDR2 SMNVEV (reference sequence). Deletions cut 5 bases from V and 1 base from J, with 4 bases between. The CDR3, as DNA: TGTGCCAGCAGTGATCGCACAGATACGCAGTATTTT. Its translation: CASSDRTDTQYF.

The V and J genes are TRBV19 and TRBJ1-6; 7 bases align to TRBD1. From germline, CDR1 is LNHDA and CDR2 SQIVND (reference sequence). Germline trimming cut 3 bases from V and 6 bases from J; bases unmatched to any gene: 2. The CDR3 consists of 14 residues. CDR3 loop: CASSITGANSPLHF. The CDR3 region has the DNA TGTGCCAGTAGTATCACAGGGGCTAATTCACCCCTCCACTTT.

V is TRBV23-1 and J is TRBJ1-2; D call uncertain. TRBV23-1 qualifies as an ORF whose function is uncertain. The length of the CDR3 is 14 residues. V was shortened by 2 bases and J by 5 bases, with 12 bases between the two germline ends. For the CDR3, the DNA is TGCGCCAGCAGTCAAAGGCCTCCTGGGTATGGCTACACCTTC. Its translation: CASSQRPPGYGYTF.

This chain connects TRBV29-1 to TRBJ1-5; TRBD1 is a possible D gene (5 bases). CDR1 and CDR2 from the germline V gene are SQVTM and ANQGSEA. The CDR3 spans 13 residues. V lost 4 bases and J 5 bases, leaving 12 bases between the germline ends. The CDR3 loop is CSVVPGPYQPQHF. CDR3 in DNA: TGCAGCGTTGTGCCGGGGCCCTATCAGCCCCAGCATTTT.

This clone has a handful of counts. The sample carries other DNA sequences with the same CDR3. The V gene is TRBV29-1, the J gene TRBJ1-1; 9 bases agree with TRBD1. The CDR3 is 12 residues long. The V and J ends lost 6 bases and 2 bases, in that order; junction bases with no gene match: 1. Germline loops: CDR1 SQVTM, CDR2 ANQGSEA. DNA for the CDR3: TGCAGCGTAACAGGGGGCAACACTGAAGCTTTCTTT. This translates into CSVTGGNTEAFF.

V is TRBV9 and J is TRBJ2-1; D perhaps matches TRBD2 (6 bases). The CDR3 totals 12 residues. The germline V and J ends were trimmed by 4 bases and 7 bases, with 9 bases remaining between them. CDR1 is SGDLS and CDR2 is YYNGEE in the germline V gene. CDR3 bases: TGTGCCAGCAGCAGTAGCGGTAATGAGCAGTTCTTC. Its translation: CASSSSGNEQFF.

The rearrangement joins TRBV2 to TRBJ2-6, with D unresolved. This CDR3 has 12 residues. V was clipped by 7 bases and J by 2 bases, with 3 bases between them. Germline V gives CDR1 SNHLY, CDR2 FYNNEI. The CDR3 is CASIAGANVLTF. DNA for the CDR3: TGTGCCAGCATAGCTGGGGCCAACGTCCTGACTTTC.

The V and J genes are TRBV6-5 and TRBJ1-2, with D perhaps matching TRBD1 (5 bases). The V gene's germline CDR1 is MNHEY and CDR2 SVGAGI. Trimming stripped 6 bases from V and 9 bases from J, with 17 bases between. The CDR3 contains 13 residues. CDR3 DNA: TGTGCCAGCAGCCACGACAGCTATACCAGCTACACCTTC. Amino acid sequence: CASSHDSYTSYTF.

This sequence joins TRBV7-2 and TRBJ1-1, with D maybe TRBD1 (5 bases). CDR3 size: 15 residues. V gave up 1 base and J gave up 1 base, with 10 bases separating them. Germline CDR1 SGHTA, CDR2 FQGNSA. CDR3 region: CASSLGVGENTEAFF. In DNA, the CDR3 is TGTGCCAGCAGCTTAGGCGTAGGGGAGAACACTGAAGCTTTCTTT. Full variable domain (outside the CDR3, taken from reference TRBV7-2 and TRBJ1-1): GAGVSQSPSNKVTEKGKDVELRCDPISGHTALYWYRQSLGQGLEFLIYFQGNSAPDKSGLPSDRFSAERTGGSVSTLTIQRTQQEDSAVYLCASSLGVGENTEAFFGQGTRLTVV.

This chain uses TRBV25-1 with TRBJ2-7; 9 positions agree with TRBD1. Losses at the gene ends were 3 bases for V and 6 bases for J; bases not matched to a gene: 12. CDR1 is MGHDK, CDR2 SYGVNS, per germline. This CDR3 is 16 amino acids long. In DNA, the CDR3 is TGTGCCAGCAGTGATCTTTTAGGGACAGGGACTGCCGAGCAGTACTTC. Amino acids: CASSDLLGTGTAEQYF.

V is TRBV5-6 and J is TRBJ2-1; 8 bases line up with TRBD2. Germline V gene lookup returns CDR1 SGHDT and CDR2 YYEEEE. The CDR3 is 15 amino acids. Unmatched junction bases numbered 5, after V lost 4 bases and J lost 2 bases. CDR3 DNA: TGTGCCAGCAGCGGCGGGGGGTACCCCTACAATGAGCAGTTCTTC. It yields the protein CASSGGGYPYNEQFF.

This clone was seen a single time. This chain uses TRBV4-1 with TRBJ2-4; 7 bases are shared with TRBD2. The V gene end was trimmed by 4 bases and the J gene end by 3 bases; junction bases not matched to a gene: 9. The CDR3 sequence is 16 residues long. Looked up from germline, CDR1 is MGHRA and CDR2 is YSYEKL. The CDR3 bases are TGCGCCAGCAGCCCCAGCGGCGGGGGAGACAAAAACATTCAGTACTTC. This encodes CASSPSGGGDKNIQYF.